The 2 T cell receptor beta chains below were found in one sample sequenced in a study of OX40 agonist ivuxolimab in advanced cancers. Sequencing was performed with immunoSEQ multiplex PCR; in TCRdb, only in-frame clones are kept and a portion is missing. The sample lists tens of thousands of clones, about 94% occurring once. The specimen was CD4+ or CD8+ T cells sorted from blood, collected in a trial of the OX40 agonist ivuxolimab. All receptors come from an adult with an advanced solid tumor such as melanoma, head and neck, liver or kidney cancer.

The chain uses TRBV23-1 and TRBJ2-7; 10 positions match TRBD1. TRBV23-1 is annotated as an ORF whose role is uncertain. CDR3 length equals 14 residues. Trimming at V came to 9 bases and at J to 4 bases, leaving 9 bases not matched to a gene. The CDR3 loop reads CARYEDRGSYEQYF. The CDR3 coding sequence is TGCGCCAGGTATGAGGACAGGGGGAGTTACGAGCAGTACTTC.

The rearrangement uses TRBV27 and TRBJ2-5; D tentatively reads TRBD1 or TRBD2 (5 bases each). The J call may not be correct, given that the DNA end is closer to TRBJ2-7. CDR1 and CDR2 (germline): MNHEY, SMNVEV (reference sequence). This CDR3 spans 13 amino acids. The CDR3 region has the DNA TGTGCCAGCAGTTCCGGGGCCTCCTACGAGCAGTACTTC. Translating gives CASSSGASYEQYF.